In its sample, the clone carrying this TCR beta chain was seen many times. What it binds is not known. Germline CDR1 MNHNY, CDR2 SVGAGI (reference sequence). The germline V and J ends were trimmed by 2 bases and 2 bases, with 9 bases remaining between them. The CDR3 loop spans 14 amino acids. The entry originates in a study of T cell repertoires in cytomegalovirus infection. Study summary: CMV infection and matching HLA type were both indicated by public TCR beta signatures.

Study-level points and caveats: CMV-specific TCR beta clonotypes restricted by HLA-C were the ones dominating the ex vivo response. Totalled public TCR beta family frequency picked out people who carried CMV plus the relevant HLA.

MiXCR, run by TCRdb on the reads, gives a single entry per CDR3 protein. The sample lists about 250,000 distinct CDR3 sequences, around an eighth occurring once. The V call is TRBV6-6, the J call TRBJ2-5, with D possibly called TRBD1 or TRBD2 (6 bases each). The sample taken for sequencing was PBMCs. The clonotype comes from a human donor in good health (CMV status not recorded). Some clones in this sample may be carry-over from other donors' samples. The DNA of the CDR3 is TGTGCCAGCAGTTACGGGGGGCTACAAGAGACCCAGTACTTC. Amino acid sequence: CASSYGGLQETQYF.